The 7 T cell receptor beta chains in this list originate from one sample, sequenced in a study of blood T cell repertoires in COVID-19. Clones were sequenced by immunoSEQ multiplex PCR, and TCRdb holds only the in-frame ones, with some missing. This table holds 90,000 or so clones, 72% found once. Sample: peripheral blood. Receptor source: a woman older than 75 with acute or convalescent COVID-19.

The V call is TRBV7-9, the J call TRBJ1-2; D uncertain. The CDR3 spans 16 residues. With 1 base removed from V and 8 bases from J, the gap between germline ends came to 20 bases. Germline V gene lookup returns CDR1 SEHNR and CDR2 FQNEAQ (reference sequence). CDR3 DNA sequence: TGTGCCAGCAGCTTAGTCGAAGGACTGGGTCCACCCGGCTACACCTTC. Translating it yields CASSLVEGLGPPGYTF.

The V call is TRBV6-5, the J call TRBJ1-2; TRBD1 might be the D (6 bases). V dropped 7 bases and J dropped 2 bases, with 11 bases sitting between them. Germline V gene lookup returns CDR1 MNHEY and CDR2 SVGAGI. The CDR3 contains 13 residues. The DNA of the CDR3 is TGTGCCAGCACTCGGACAGTCAACTATGGCTACACCTTC. It specifies CASTRTVNYGYTF.

This clone was picked up one time. The V call is TRBV7-9, the J call TRBJ2-3, with D perhaps TRBD1 (5 bases). V lost 6 bases, J lost 6 bases, and 13 bases lay in between. Per the germline V gene, CDR1 is SEHNR and CDR2 is FQNEAQ (reference sequence). The length of the CDR3 is 13 residues. CDR3 bases: TGTGCCAGCAGTTCGCAGGGTTTCGATACGCAGTATTTT. Its translation: CASSSQGFDTQYF.

The rearrangement links TRBV10-2 to TRBJ2-2, with TRBD1 matching 7 bases. Unmatched junction bases numbered 7, after V lost 10 bases and J lost 2 bases. Germline V gene lookup returns CDR1 WSHSY and CDR2 SAAADI. The CDR3 sequence is 14 residues long. Here the CDR3 DNA reads TGCGCCACTCCGGGACAGCCAAACACCGGGGAGCTGTTTTTT. It is translated as CATPGQPNTGELFF.

V gene TRBV28 combines with J gene TRBJ2-7; D may be TRBD1 (5 bases). Deletions cut 3 bases from V and 11 bases from J, with 11 bases between. The CDR3 spans 11 residues. Germline assignment: CDR1 MDHEN and CDR2 SYDVKM. The CDR3 is CASSFGAIEYF. The DNA of the CDR3 is TGTGCCAGCAGTTTTGGGGCCATCGAGTACTTC.

The V gene is TRBV7-9, the J gene TRBJ1-6, with D perhaps TRBD1 (5 bases). The germline gives CDR1 SEHNR, CDR2 FQNEAQ (reference sequence). The germline V and J ends were trimmed by 5 bases and 17 bases, with 31 bases remaining between them. This CDR3 has 17 residues. The CDR3 reads CASSRSPSGDPLDSIHF. CDR3 DNA sequence: TGTGCCAGCAGCCGTTCCCCCAGCGGGGACCCACTGGATAGCATCCACTTT. The full variable domain, its missing parts supplied by reference TRBV7-9 and TRBJ1-6, is DTGVSQNPRHKITKRGQNVTFRCDPISEHNRLYWYRQTLGQGPEFLTYFQNEAQLEKSRLLSDRFSAERPKGSFSTLEIQRTEQGDSAMYLCASSRSPSGDPLDSIHFGNGTRLTVT.

This clone occurred many times. The chain is built from TRBV5-1 and TRBJ1-3; no definite D call. V was trimmed by 0 bases and J by 1 base, leaving 11 bases between them. CDR1 and CDR2 (germline): SGHRS, YFSETQ. CDR3 length: 16 residues. As DNA, the CDR3 is TGCGCCAGCAGCTTGGTGTCGGCCGGGTCTGGAAACACCATATATTTT. Translated: CASSLVSAGSGNTIYF.